Sequencing of this TCR beta chain was carried out in a study of blood T cell repertoires in COVID-19. Study information: Whether acute or convalescent, the COVID-19 samples came from the United States, Italy and Spain. The analysed material was cDNA or gDNA that came from T cells, B-cell-depleted T cells, or PBMCs.

As originally analysed: The assay estimated nucleated cells by amplifying reference gene primers. Clones were read by immunoSEQ multiplex PCR, and TCRdb kept only the in-frame ones, dropping some. Clone size and V and J calls were adopted from that table, with D and trimming inferred from the DNA. The data show about 90,000 clones, 75% to 90% seen once. V was clipped by 5 bases and J by 2 bases; unmatched bases: 6. The germline V gene encodes CDR1 SGHAT and CDR2 FQNNGV. The CDR3 contains 14 residues. The rearrangement uses TRBV11-2 and TRBJ2-7; 7 bases agree with TRBD2. This sequence was found in an elderly man with acute or convalescent COVID-19. Material for sequencing was peripheral blood. CDR3 in DNA: TGTGCCAGCAGCCATCGAGCGGGAACCTACGAGCAGTACTTC. It yields the protein CASSHRAGTYEQYF. The variable domain in full, with the rest retrieved from reference TRBV11-2 and TRBJ2-7, is EAGVAQSPRYKIIEKRQSVAFWCNPISGHATLYWYQQILGQGPKLLIQFQNNGVVDDSQLPKDRFSAERLKGVDSTLKIQPAKLEDSAVYLCASSHRAGTYEQYFGPGTRLTVT.